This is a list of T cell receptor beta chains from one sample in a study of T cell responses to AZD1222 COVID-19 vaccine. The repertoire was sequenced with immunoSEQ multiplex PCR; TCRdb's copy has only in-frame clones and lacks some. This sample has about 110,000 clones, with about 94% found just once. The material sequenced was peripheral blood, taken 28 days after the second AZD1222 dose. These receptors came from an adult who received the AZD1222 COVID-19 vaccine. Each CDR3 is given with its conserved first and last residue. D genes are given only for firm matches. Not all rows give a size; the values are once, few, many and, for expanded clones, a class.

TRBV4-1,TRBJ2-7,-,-,CASSQAQVFSYEQYF,TGCGCCAGCAGCCAGGCACAGGTTTTCTCCTACGAGCAGTACTTC
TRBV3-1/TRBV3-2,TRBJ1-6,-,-,CASSHQSGVENSPLHF,TGTGCCAGCAGCCACCAGTCTGGGGTCGAGAATTCACCCCTCCACTTT
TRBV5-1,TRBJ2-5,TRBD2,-,CASSIWSPGLAGVYQETQYF,TGCGCCAGCAGTATTTGGTCCCCCGGACTAGCGGGAGTCTACCAAGAGACCCAGTACTTC
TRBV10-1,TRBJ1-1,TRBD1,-,CASSESRTGHTEAFF,TGCGCCAGCAGTGAGTCTAGGACAGGGCACACTGAAGCTTTCTTT
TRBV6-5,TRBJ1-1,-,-,CASLTGVTEAFF,TGTGCCAGCCTAACAGGTGTCACTGAAGCTTTCTTT
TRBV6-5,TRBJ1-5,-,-,CASSNPQGANQPQHF,TGTGCCAGCAGTAACCCTCAGGGCGCAAATCAGCCCCAGCATTTT
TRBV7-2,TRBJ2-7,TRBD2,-,CASSFPGTSDDEQYF,TGTGCCAGCAGCTTCCCCGGGACTAGCGATGACGAGCAGTACTTC
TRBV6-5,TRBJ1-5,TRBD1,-,CASSYSGTGYQPQHF,TGTGCCAGCAGTTACTCCGGGACAGGGTATCAGCCCCAGCATTTT
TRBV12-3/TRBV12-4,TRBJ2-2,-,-,CASSPASPGELFF,TGTGCCAGCAGCCCGGCGTCACCGGGGGAGCTGTTTTTT
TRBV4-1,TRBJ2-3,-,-,CASSPSFGRANTDTQYF,TGCGCCAGCAGCCCCTCTTTTGGAAGGGCAAACACAGATACGCAGTATTTT
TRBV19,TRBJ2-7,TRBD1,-,CASSLIRTGTGEQYF,TGTGCCAGTAGTCTCATAAGGACAGGGACGGGAGAGCAGTACTTC
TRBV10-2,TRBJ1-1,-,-,CASSDRSWNTEAFF,TGCGCCAGCAGTGATAGGAGTTGGAACACTGAAGCTTTCTTT
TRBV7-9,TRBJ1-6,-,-,CASSLGTSPLHF,TGTGCCAGCAGCTTGGGTACTTCACCCCTCCACTTT
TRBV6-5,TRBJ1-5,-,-,CASTLPAYSNQPQHF,TGTGCCAGCACCCTCCCTGCTTATAGCAATCAGCCCCAGCATTTT
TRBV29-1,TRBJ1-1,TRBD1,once,CSVAPGQGSEAFF,TGCAGCGTTGCACCGGGACAGGGATCTGAAGCTTTCTTT
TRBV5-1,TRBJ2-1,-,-,CASSLEWRGQVYNEQFF,TGCGCCAGCAGCTTGGAATGGCGGGGGCAAGTTTACAATGAGCAGTTCTTC
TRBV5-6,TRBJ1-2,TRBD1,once,CASSFGQGMDGYTF,TGTGCCAGCAGCTTCGGACAGGGGATGGATGGCTACACCTTC
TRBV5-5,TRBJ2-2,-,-,CASSLVGINTGELFF,TGTGCCAGCAGCTTGGTCGGGATAAACACCGGGGAGCTGTTTTTT
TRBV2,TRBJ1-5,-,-,CASSEWVYSNQPQHF,TGTGCCAGCAGTGAATGGGTATATAGCAATCAGCCCCAGCATTTT
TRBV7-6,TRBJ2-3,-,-,CASSLGSTDTQYF,TGTGCCAGCAGCTTAGGTAGCACAGATACGCAGTATTTT
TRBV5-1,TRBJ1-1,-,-,CASSMGEAEQAFF,TGCGCCAGCAGCATGGGGGAGGCAGAACAAGCTTTCTTT
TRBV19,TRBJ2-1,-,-,CASSIESGAYNEQFF,TGTGCCAGTAGTATAGAATCTGGGGCCTACAATGAGCAGTTCTTC
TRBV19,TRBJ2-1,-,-,CASSPAQGWNNEQFF,TGTGCCAGTAGTCCCGCACAGGGTTGGAACAATGAGCAGTTCTTC
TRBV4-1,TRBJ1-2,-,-,CASSQVETPKNYGYTF,TGCGCCAGCAGCCAAGTAGAGACACCTAAAAACTATGGCTACACCTTC
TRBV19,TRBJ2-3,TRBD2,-,CASSIAGTSGDTQYF,TGTGCCAGTAGTATAGCCGGGACTAGCGGCGATACGCAGTATTTT
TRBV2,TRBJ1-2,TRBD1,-,CASSEGRLGQEIYGYTF,TGTGCCAGCAGTGAAGGGCGGCTGGGACAGGAGATCTATGGCTACACCTTC
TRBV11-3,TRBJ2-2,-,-,CASSRKGLGTGELFF,TGTGCCAGCAGCCGCAAAGGGTTAGGCACCGGGGAGCTGTTTTTT